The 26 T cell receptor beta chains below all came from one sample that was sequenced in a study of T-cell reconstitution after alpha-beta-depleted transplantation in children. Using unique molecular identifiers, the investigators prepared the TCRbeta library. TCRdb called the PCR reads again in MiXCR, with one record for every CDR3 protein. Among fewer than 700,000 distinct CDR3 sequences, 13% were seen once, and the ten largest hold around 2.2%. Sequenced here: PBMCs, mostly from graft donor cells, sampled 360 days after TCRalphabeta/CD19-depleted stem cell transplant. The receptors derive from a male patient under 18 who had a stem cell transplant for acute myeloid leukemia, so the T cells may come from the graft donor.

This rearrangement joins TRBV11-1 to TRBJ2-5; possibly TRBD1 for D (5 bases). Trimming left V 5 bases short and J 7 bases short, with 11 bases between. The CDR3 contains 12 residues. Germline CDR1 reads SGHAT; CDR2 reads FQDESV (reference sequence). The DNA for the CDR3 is TGTGCCAGCAGCCCACACCAGGGGACCCAGTACTTC. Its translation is CASSPHQGTQYF. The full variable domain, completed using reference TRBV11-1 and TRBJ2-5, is EAEVAQSPRYKITEKSQAVAFWCDPISGHATLYWYRQILGQGPELLVQFQDESVVDDSQLPKDRFSAERLKGVDSTLKIQPAELGDSAMYLCASSPHQGTQYFGPGTRLLVL.

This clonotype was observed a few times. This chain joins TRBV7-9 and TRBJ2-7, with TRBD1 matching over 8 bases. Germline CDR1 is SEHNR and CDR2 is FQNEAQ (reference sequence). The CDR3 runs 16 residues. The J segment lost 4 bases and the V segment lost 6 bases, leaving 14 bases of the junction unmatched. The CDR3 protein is CASRQHGQGPPYEQYF. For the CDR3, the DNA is TGTGCCAGCAGACAACACGGACAGGGCCCACCGTACGAGCAGTACTTC.

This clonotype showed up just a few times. The CDR3 coding sequence is TGTGCCAGTAGTATGACTAGCGGGAGTACTAGCACAGATACGCAGTATTTT. Amino acids: CASSMTSGSTSTDTQYF. J is TRBJ2-3 and V is TRBV19, with TRBD2 matching 12 bases. Germline CDR1 is LNHDA and CDR2 is SQIVND (reference sequence). V gave up 3 bases and J gave up 0 bases; unmatched junction bases: 4. This CDR3 has 17 amino acids.

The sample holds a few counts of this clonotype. CDR3 loop: CAISEWAGRLNSNQPQHF. CDR3 coding DNA: TGTGCCATCAGTGAGTGGGCAGGGAGGCTTAATAGCAATCAGCCCCAGCATTTT. The V and J genes are TRBV10-3 and TRBJ1-5, with D maybe TRBD1 (5 bases). V lost 1 base and J 0 bases, leaving 16 bases between the germline ends. This CDR3 spans 18 amino acids. Germline CDR1 is ENHRY and CDR2 is SYGVKD.

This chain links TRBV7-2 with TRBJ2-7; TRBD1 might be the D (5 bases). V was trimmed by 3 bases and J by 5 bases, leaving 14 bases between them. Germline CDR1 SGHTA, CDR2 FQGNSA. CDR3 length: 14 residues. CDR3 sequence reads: CASSLELLGDEQYF. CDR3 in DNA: TGTGCCAGCAGCTTGGAGCTCCTAGGGGACGAGCAGTACTTC. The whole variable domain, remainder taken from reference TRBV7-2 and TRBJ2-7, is GAGVSQSPSNKVTEKGKDVELRCDPISGHTALYWYRQSLGQGLEFLIYFQGNSAPDKSGLPSDRFSAERTGGSVSTLTIQRTQQEDSAVYLCASSLELLGDEQYFGPGTRLTVT.

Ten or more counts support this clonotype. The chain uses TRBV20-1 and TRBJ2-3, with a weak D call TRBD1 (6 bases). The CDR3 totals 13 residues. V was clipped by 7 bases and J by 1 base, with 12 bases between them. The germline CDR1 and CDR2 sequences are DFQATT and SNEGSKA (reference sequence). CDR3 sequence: CSESQGRTDTQYF. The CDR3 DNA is TGCAGTGAATCGCAGGGGCGCACAGATACGCAGTATTTT.

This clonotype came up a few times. CDR3 nucleotides: TGCAGTGCCATCCGCCATCTAGCGGGAGGGCGTTCGTTCTTC. Its protein product is CSAIRHLAGGRSFF. The chain uses TRBV20-1 and TRBJ2-1, with TRBD2 matching 12 bases. CDR3 length: 14 amino acids. J lost 15 bases, V lost 6 bases, and 15 bases had no gene match. CDR1 DFQATT and CDR2 SNEGSKA come from the germline V gene (reference sequence).

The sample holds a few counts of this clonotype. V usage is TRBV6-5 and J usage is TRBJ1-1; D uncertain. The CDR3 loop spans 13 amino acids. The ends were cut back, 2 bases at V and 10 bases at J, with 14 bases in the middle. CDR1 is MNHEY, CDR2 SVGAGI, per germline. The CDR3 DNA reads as TGTGCCAGCAGTTACGAAACAGTCGAGGGAGCTTTCTTT. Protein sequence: CASSYETVEGAFF.

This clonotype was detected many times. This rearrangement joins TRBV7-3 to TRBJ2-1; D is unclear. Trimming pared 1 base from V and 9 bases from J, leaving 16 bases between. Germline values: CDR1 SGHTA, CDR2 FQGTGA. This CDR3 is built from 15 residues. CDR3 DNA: TGTGCCAGCAGCTTAAGAGCCACCCTCCGCGGTGAGCAGTTCTTC. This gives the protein CASSLRATLRGEQFF.

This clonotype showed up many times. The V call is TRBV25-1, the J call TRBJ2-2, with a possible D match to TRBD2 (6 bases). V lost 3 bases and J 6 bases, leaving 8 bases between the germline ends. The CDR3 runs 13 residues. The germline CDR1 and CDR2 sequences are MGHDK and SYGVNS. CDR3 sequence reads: CASSDWEAGELFF. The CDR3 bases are TGTGCCAGCAGTGATTGGGAGGCCGGGGAGCTGTTTTTT.

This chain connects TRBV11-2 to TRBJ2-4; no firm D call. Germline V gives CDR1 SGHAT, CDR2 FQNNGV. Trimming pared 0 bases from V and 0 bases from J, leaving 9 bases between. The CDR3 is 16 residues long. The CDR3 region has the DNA TGTGCCAGCAGCTTAGAAAGATTCCTAGCCAAAAACATTCAGTACTTC. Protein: CASSLERFLAKNIQYF.

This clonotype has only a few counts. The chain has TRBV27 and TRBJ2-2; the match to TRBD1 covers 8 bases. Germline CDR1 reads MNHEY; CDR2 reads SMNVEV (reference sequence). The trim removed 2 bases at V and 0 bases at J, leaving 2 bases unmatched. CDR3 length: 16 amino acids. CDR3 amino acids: CASSLRTGSNTGELFF. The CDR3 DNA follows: TGTGCCAGCAGTTTACGGACAGGGTCGAACACCGGGGAGCTGTTTTTT.

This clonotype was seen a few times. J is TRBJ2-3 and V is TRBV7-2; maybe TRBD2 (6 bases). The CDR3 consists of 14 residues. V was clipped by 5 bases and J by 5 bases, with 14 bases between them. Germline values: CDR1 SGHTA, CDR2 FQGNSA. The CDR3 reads CASSAGPLVDTQYF. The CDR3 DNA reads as TGTGCCAGCAGCGCGGGACCCCTCGTAGATACGCAGTATTTT.

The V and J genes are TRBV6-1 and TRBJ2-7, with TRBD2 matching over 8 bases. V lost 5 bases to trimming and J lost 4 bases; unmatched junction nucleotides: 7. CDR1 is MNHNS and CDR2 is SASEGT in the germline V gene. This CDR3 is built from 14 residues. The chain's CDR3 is CASSPGLDHYEQYF. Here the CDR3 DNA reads TGTGCCAGCAGTCCGGGACTAGACCATTACGAGCAGTACTTC.

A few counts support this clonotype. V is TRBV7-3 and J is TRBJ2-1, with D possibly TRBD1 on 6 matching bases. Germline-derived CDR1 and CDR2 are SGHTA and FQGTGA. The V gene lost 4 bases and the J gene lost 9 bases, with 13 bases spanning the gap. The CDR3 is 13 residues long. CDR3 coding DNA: TGTGCCAGCAGCTCCCAGGGGTGGGGTGAGCAGTTCTTC. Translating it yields CASSSQGWGEQFF.

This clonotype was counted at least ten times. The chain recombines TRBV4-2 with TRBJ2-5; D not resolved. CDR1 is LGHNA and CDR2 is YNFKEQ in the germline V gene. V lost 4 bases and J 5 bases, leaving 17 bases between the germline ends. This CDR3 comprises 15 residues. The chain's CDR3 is CASSPTLPSVETQYF. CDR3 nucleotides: TGTGCCAGCAGCCCCACGCTACCGTCCGTGGAGACCCAGTACTTC.

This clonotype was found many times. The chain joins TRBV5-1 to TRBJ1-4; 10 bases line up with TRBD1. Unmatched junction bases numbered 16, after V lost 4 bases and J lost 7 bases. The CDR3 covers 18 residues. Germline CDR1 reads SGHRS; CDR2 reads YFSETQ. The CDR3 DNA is TGCGCCAGCAGCCCATCTCCCGGACAGGGGGGATCCCCTGAAAAACTGTTTTTT. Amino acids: CASSPSPGQGGSPEKLFF.

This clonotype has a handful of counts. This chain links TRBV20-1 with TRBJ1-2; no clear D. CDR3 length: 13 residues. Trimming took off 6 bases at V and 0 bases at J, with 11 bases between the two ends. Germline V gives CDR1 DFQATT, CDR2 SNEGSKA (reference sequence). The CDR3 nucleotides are TGCAGTGCCCCGAGAGGCACTAACTATGGCTACACCTTC. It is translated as CSAPRGTNYGYTF.

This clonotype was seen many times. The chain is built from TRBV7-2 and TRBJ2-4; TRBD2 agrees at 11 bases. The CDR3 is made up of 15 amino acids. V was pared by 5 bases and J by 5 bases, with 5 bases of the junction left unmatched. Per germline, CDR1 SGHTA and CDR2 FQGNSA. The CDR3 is CASSLGTSGQNIQYF. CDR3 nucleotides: TGTGCCAGCAGCCTCGGGACTAGCGGCCAAAACATTCAGTACTTC.

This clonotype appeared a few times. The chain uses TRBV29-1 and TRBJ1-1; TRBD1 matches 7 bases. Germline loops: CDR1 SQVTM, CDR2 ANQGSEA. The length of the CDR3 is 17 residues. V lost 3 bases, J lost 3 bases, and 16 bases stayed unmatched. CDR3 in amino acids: CSVEPLRGPNTHTEAFF. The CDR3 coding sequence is TGCAGCGTTGAGCCCCTAAGGGGGCCAAATACACACACTGAAGCTTTCTTT.

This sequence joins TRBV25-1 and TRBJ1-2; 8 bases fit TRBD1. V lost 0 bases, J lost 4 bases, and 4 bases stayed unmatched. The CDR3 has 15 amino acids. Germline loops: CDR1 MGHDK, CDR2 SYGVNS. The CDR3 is CASSEYQGAVYGYTF. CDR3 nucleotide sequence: TGTGCCAGCAGTGAATATCAGGGGGCCGTCTATGGCTACACCTTC.

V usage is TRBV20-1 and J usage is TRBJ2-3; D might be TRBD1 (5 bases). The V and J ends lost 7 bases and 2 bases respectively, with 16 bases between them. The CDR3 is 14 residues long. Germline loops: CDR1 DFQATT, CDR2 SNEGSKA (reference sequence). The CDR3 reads CSGIYQGPTDTQYF. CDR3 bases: TGCAGTGGTATCTACCAGGGCCCCACAGATACGCAGTATTTT.

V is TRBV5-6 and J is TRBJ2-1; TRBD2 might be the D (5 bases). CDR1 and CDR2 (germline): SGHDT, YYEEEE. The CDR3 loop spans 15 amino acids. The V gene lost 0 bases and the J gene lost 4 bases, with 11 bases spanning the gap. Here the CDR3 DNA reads TGTGCCAGCAGCTTGGTGACTGACTATTACAATGAGCAGTTCTTC. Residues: CASSLVTDYYNEQFF.

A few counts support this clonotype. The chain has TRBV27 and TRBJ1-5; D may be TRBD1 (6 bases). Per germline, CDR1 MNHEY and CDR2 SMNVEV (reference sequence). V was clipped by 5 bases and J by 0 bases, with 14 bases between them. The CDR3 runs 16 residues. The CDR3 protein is CASSATGRYSNQPQHF. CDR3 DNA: TGTGCCAGCAGTGCCACAGGGAGGTATAGCAATCAGCCCCAGCATTTT.

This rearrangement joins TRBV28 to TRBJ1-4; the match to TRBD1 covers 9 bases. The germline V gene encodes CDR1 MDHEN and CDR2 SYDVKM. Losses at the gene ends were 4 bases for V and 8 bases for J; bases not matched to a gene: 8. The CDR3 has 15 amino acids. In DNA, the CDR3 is TGTGCCAGCAGTTCAGACAGGGGGGTGCGGGAAAAACTGTTTTTT. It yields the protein CASSSDRGVREKLFF.

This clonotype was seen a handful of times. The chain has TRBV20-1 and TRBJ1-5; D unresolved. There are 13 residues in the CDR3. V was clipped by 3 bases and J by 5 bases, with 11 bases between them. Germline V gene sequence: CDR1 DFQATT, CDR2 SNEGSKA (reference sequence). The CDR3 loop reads CSASGQIYQPQHF. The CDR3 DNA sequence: TGCAGTGCTAGTGGGCAGATTTATCAGCCCCAGCATTTT.